This TCR beta chain comes out of a study of CD8 T cells in ankylosing spondylitis. Study findings and constraints: The clones that were linked to disease were reported to be significantly enriched in matched synovial fluid samples from ankylosing spondylitis patients. CD8+ cells made up the disease-linked clones, which were relatively rare in peripheral blood. A motif of 8 or 9 highly homologous TCR beta variants was seen as apparently characteristic of ankylosing spondylitis blood. Previous work reported some of these motif variants in the synovial fluid and blood of reactive arthritis.

The J segment lost 8 bases and the V segment lost 0 bases, leaving 11 bases of the junction unmatched. Looked up from germline, CDR1 is SGHTS and CDR2 is YDEGEE. The length of the CDR3 is 16 residues. By quantitative 5'-RACE with molecular barcodes, the TCR beta libraries were made. In TCRdb, the 5' RACE reads were re-called with MiXCR into one record per CDR3 protein. The sample gives under 550,000 distinct CDR3 sequences, 25% to 30% of which show up once; about 0.9% is in the top ten. Concerning this clonotype: The antigen remains undetermined.

The source material was blood, either unsorted or a sorted T cell fraction (not recorded which). The origin of this receptor is a male donor with ankylosing spondylitis. The chain carries TRBV5-8 and TRBJ1-5; 7 positions match TRBD1. CDR3 DNA: TGTGCCAGCAGCTTGGACAGGGGCTTACCTTTGGAGCCCCAGCATTTT. This codes for CASSLDRGLPLEPQHF. Full variable domain (outside the CDR3, taken from reference TRBV5-8 and TRBJ1-5): EAGVTQSPTHLIKTRGQQATLRCSPISGHTSVYWYQQALGLGLQFLLWYDEGEERNRGNFPPRFSGRQFPNYSSELNVNALELEDSALYLCASSLDRGLPLEPQHFGDGTRLSIL.